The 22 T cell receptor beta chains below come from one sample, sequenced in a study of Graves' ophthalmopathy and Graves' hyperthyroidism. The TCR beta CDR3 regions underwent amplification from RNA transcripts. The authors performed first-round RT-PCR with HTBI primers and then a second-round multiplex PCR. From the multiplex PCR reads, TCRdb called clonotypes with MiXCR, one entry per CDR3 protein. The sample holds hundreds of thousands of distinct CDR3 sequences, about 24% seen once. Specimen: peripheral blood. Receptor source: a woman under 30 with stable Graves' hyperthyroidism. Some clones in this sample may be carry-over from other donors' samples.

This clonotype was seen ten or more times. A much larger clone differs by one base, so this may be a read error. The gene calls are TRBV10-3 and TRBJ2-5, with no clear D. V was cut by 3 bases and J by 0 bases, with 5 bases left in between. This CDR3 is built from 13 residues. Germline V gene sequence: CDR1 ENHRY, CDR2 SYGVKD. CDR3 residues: CAISEAYQETQYF. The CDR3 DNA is TGTGCCATCAGTGAAGCTTACCAAGAGACCCAGTACTTC.

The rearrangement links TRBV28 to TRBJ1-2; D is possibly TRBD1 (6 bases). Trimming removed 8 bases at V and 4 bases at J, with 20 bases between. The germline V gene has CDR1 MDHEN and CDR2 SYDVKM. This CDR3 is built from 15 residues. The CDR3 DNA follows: TGTGCCAGCCACGGGAACAGGGAAGTCGGCTATGGCTACACCTTC. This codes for CASHGNREVGYGYTF.

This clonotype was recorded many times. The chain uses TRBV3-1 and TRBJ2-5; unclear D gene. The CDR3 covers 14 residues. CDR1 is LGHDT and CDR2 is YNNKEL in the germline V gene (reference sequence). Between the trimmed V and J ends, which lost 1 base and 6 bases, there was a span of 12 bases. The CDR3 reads CASSQVMGVQTQYF. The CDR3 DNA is TGTGCCAGCAGCCAAGTGATGGGCGTACAGACCCAGTACTTC.

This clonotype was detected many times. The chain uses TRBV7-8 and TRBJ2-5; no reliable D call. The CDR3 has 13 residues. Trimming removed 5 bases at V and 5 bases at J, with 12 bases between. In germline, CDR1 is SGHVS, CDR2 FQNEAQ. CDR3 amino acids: CASSLHPRETQYF. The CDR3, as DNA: TGTGCCAGCAGCCTCCATCCTCGTGAGACCCAGTACTTC.

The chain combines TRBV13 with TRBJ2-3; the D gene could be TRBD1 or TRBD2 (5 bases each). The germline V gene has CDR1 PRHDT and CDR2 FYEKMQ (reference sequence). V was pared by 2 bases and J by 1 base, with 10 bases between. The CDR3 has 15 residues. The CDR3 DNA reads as TGTGCCAGCAGCTTAAGGGGACCCGGCACAGATACGCAGTATTTT. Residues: CASSLRGPGTDTQYF. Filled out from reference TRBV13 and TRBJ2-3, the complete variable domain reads AAGVIQSPRHLIKEKRETATLKCYPIPRHDTVYWYQQGPGQDPQFLISFYEKMQSDKGSIPDRFSAQQFSDYHSELNMSSLELGDSALYFCASSLRGPGTDTQYFGPGTRLTVL.

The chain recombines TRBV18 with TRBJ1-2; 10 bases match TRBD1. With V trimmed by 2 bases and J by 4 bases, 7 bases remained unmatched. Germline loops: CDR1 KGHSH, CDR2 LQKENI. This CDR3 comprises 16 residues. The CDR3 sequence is CASSPSGTGDRYGYTF. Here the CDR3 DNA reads TGTGCCAGCTCACCATCCGGGACAGGGGATCGCTATGGCTACACCTTC. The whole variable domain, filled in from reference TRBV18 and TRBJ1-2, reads NAGVMQNPRHLVRRRGQEARLRCSPMKGHSHVYWYRQLPEEGLKFMVYLQKENIIDESGMPKERFSAEFPKEGPSILRIQQVVRGDSAAYFCASSPSGTGDRYGYTFGSGTRLTVV.

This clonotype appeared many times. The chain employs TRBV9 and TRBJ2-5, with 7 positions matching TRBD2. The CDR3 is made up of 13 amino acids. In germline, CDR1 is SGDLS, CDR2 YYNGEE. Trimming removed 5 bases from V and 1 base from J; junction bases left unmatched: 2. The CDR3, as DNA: TGTGCCAGCAGTTGGGGGGGCCAAGAGACCCAGTACTTC. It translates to CASSWGGQETQYF.

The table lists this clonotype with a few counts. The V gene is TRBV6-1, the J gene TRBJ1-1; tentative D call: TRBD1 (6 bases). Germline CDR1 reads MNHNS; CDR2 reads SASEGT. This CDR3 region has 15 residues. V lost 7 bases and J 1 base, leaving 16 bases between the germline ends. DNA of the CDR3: TGTGCCAGCACCCCAACGGGCAGGGGGAACACTGAAGCTTTCTTT. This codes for CASTPTGRGNTEAFF.

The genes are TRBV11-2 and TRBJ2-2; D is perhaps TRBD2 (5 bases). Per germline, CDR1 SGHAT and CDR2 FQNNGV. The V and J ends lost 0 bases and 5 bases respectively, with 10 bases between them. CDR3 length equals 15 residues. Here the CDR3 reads CASSLDEGGTGELFF. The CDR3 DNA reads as TGTGCCAGCAGCTTAGATGAGGGCGGGACCGGGGAGCTGTTTTTT.

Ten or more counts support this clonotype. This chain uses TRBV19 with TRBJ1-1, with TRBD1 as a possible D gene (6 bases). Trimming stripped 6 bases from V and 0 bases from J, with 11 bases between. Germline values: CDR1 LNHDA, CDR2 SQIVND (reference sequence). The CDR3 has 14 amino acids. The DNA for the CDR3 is TGTGCCAGTAGGACAGGCCACATGAACACTGAAGCTTTCTTT. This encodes CASRTGHMNTEAFF.

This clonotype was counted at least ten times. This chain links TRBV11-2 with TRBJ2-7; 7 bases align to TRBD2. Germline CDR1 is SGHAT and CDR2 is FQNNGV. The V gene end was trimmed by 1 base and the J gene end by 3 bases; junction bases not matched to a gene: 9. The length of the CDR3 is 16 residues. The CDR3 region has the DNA TGTGCCAGCAGCTTAGGGGCGGGGGTACGGTACTACGAGCAGTACTTC. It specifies CASSLGAGVRYYEQYF. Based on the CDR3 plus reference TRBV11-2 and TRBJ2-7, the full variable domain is EAGVAQSPRYKIIEKRQSVAFWCNPISGHATLYWYQQILGQGPKLLIQFQNNGVVDDSQLPKDRFSAERLKGVDSTLKIQPAKLEDSAVYLCASSLGAGVRYYEQYFGPGTRLTVT.

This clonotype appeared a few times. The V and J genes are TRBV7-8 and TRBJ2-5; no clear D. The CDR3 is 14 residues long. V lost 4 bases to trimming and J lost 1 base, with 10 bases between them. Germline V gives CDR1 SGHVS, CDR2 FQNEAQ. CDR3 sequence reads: CASSSLWAQETQYF. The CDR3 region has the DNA TGTGCCAGCAGCTCTCTATGGGCCCAAGAGACCCAGTACTTC.

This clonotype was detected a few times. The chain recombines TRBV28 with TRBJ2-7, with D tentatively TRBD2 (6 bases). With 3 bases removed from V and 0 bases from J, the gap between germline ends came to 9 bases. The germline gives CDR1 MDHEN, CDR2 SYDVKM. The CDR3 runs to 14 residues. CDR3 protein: CASSLMDYSYEQYF. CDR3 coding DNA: TGTGCCAGCAGTTTGATGGACTACTCCTACGAGCAGTACTTC.

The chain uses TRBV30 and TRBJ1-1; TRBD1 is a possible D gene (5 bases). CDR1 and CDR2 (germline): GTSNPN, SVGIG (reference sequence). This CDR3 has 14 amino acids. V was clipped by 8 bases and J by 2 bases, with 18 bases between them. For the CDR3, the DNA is TGTGCCGGAAACCGACCCGGGGGTAACACTGAAGCTTTCTTT. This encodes CAGNRPGGNTEAFF.

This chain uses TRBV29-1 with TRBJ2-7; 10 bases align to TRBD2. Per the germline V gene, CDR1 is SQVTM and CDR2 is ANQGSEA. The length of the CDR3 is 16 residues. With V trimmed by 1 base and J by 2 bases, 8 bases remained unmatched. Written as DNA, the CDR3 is TGCAGCGTTGAAGTATTCGGGCTAGCGGGGGCCTACGAGCAGTACTTC. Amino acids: CSVEVFGLAGAYEQYF.

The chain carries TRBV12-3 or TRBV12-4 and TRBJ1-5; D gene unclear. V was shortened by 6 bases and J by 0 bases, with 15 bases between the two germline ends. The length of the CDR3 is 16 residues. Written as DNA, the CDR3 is TGTGCCAGCAGCTTACCCAGTCTTTATAGCAATCAGCCCCAGCATTTT. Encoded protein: CASSLPSLYSNQPQHF.

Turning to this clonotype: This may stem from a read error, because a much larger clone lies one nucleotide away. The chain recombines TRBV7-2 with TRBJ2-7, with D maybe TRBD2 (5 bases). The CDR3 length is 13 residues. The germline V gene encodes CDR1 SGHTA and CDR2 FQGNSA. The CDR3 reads CVSSLAWKYEQYF. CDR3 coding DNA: TGTGTCAGCAGCTTAGCGTGGAAGTACGAGCAGTACTTC.

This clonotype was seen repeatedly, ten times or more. Here the CDR3 reads CASSPTGPSGNTIYF. The DNA of the CDR3 is TGTGCCAGCAGCCCGACCGGACCCTCTGGAAACACCATATATTTT. This sequence joins TRBV7-2 and TRBJ1-3; no definite D call. Trimming pared 5 bases from V and 0 bases from J, leaving 11 bases between. Germline CDR1 is SGHTA and CDR2 is FQGNSA. This CDR3 spans 15 amino acids.

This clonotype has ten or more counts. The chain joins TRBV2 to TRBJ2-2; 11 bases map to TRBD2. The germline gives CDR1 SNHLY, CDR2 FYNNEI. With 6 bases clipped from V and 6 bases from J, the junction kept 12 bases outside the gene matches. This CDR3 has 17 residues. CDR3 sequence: CASSSHLAGGRSGELFF. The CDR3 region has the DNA TGTGCCAGCAGCAGCCATTTAGCGGGGGGGCGTTCCGGGGAGCTGTTTTTT. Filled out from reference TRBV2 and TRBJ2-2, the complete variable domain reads EPEVTQTPSHQVTQMGQEVILRCVPISNHLYFYWYRQILGQKVEFLVSFYNNEISEKSEIFDDQFSVERPDGSNFTLKIRSTKLEDSAMYFCASSSHLAGGRSGELFFGEGSRLTVL.

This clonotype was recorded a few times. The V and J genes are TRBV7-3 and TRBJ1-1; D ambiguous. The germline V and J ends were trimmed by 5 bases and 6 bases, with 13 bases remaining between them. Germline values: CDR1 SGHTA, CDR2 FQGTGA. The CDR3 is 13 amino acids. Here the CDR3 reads CASSPAGYPEAFF. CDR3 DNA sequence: TGTGCCAGCAGCCCAGCGGGGTATCCTGAAGCTTTCTTT.

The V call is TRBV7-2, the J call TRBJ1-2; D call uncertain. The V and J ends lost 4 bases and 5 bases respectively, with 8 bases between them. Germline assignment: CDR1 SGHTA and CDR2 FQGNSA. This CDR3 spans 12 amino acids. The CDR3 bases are TGTGCCAGCAGCTCCTCTGTTTATGGCTACACCTTC. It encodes CASSSSVYGYTF.

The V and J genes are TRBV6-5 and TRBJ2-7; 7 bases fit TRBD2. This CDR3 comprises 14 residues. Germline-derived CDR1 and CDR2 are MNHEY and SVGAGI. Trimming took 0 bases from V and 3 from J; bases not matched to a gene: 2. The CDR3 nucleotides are TGTGCCAGCAGTTACTCCAGCGGGGTCTACGAGCAGTACTTC. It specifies CASSYSSGVYEQYF.